This entry features one TCR beta chain sequence. Its antigen is still unknown. No much larger clone is present one base from it, and per-base qualities are unavailable. TCRbeta CDR3 regions were amplified from genomic DNA using the immunoSEQ Assay, a bias-controlled multiplex PCR. Processing in the source paper ran as follows. The number of nucleated cells in each sample was estimated from the amplification of reference gene primers within the assay. To quantify the absolute abundance of each unique TCRbeta CDR3 rearrangement, sequence reads were collapsed and filtered. For each sample, productive Simpson clonality was calculated as the square root of Simpson's diversity index across productive rearrangements. TCRdb retrieved this table from immuneACCESS and kept in-frame rearrangements only. Not all clones are present; in checked studies, unresolved V genes account for under half, and no reason is known for the remainder. The DNA was the basis for D and trimming; V, J and clone size are from that table. Present in this sample are roughly 250,000 clones, about 85% of which were seen just once. About 4% of the sample lies in the top ten.

The data were obtained in a study of blood T cell repertoires in COVID-19 (dated by TCRdb to about 2020). As for the study more broadly: The collaborator samples originated in the United States, Italy and Spain and spanned the acute and convalescent phases of COVID-19. Where available, HLA class I and class II types were obtained from metadata supplied by the sample provider rather than from assay-based typing. Samples were obtained from the ongoing ImmuneRACE study (first 160 participants) and from over 1,000 subjects provided by 6 global collaborators. The sample metadata nearly always contained a de-identified subject ID, COVID-19 status, age in years and sex. The repertoires were released in a freely available public database meant as a resource for research on the immune response to SARS-CoV-2. The prospective study material was composed of cDNA or gDNA derived from T cells, B-cell-depleted T cells, or PBMCs. Subjects who had been exposed to COVID-19, were actively infected with it, or had recovered from it provided the deeply sampled blood TCRbeta repertoires that made up the dataset. The full study reports these points: Clinical and demographic metadata were provided uncurated, with the amount varying by source and participant.

A second Seattle source provided samples from volunteer blood donors who had recovered from COVID-19. Collaborating institutions collected whole blood in K2EDTA tubes following their own protocols. Collaborator samples were shipped for TCRbeta analysis as frozen whole blood, isolated PBMCs, or DNA extracted from either sample type. The CDR1 and CDR2 encoded by the germline V gene are SGHTA and FQGNSA. At the junction V is shortened by 1 base and J by 3 bases, with 9 bases in between. The CDR3 holds 14 amino acids from the cysteine to the phenylalanine. CDR3 DNA only is kept here, 42 bases in frame from base 1.

The sequence was obtained from a man aged 60 to 75 who had recovered from COVID-19. Recombination linked TRBV7-2 to TRBJ1-1; TRBD1 is possibly the D segment (6 matching bases). Sequenced: peripheral blood. The CDR3 protein: CASSLEGGYTEAFF. The bases read TGTGCCAGCAGCTTAGAGGGGGGGTACACTGAAGCTTTCTTT.